Listed below are T cell receptor beta chains from one sample, sequenced in a study of glioma-infiltrating T cells after dendritic cell vaccination. Measured with immunoSEQ multiplex PCR; TCRdb has only the in-frame clones, and not every one. This sample carries approximately 99,000 clones, 65% to 85% of them seen once, and the ten largest clones take under 6.5%. The sequenced sample was blood, obtained after dendritic cell vaccination. The receptors were sampled from a human donor with glioblastoma. Each CDR3 is given without its conserved first and last residue. Each record gives: V gene, J gene, CDR3 protein.

v_call: TRBV7-9
j_call: TRBJ2-2
cdr3_aa: ASSSLRDRGHRGELF

v_call: TRBV4-2
j_call: TRBJ2-7
cdr3_aa: ASSRGRQETYEQY

v_call: TRBV5-1
j_call: TRBJ2-2
cdr3_aa: ASSLGRVGTGELF

v_call: TRBV5-1
j_call: TRBJ2-3
cdr3_aa: ASSRWGPDTQY

v_call: TRBV19
j_call: TRBJ2-5
cdr3_aa: ASSIDPLQETQY

v_call: TRBV19
j_call: TRBJ1-2
cdr3_aa: ASSPQGDSSGYT

v_call: TRBV7-8
j_call: TRBJ1-2
cdr3_aa: ASSRGTGRDGYT

v_call: TRBV5-4
j_call: TRBJ2-3
cdr3_aa: ASSSLAADTQY

v_call: TRBV2
j_call: TRBJ2-6
cdr3_aa: ASSGEGTGANVLT

v_call: TRBV25-1
j_call: TRBJ2-5
cdr3_aa: ASSVGGETQY

v_call: TRBV28
j_call: TRBJ2-7
cdr3_aa: ASSFLLGTGYEQY

v_call: TRBV7-6
j_call: TRBJ2-3
cdr3_aa: ASSLGPRMSTDTQY

v_call: TRBV29-1
j_call: TRBJ2-7
cdr3_aa: SVTGTGLHEQY

v_call: TRBV5-1
j_call: TRBJ2-3
cdr3_aa: ASSLAQEADTQY

v_call: TRBV5-1
j_call: TRBJ1-1
cdr3_aa: ASSRGTENTEAF

v_call: TRBV5-1
j_call: TRBJ1-2
cdr3_aa: ASSWTAGTGGYT

v_call: TRBV7-8
j_call: TRBJ2-2
cdr3_aa: ASSLKQNTGELF

v_call: TRBV19
j_call: TRBJ2-2
cdr3_aa: ASSGTPALTGELF

v_call: TRBV5-6
j_call: TRBJ2-3
cdr3_aa: ASSLVGRSTDTQY

v_call: TRBV19
j_call: TRBJ2-1
cdr3_aa: ASSIGGLASEQF

v_call: TRBV4-1
j_call: TRBJ2-1
cdr3_aa: ASSQVSSDNEQF

v_call: TRBV29-1
j_call: TRBJ2-3
cdr3_aa: SVLQGSDTQY

v_call: TRBV30
j_call: TRBJ1-1
cdr3_aa: AWSRGQTARHTEAF

v_call: TRBV28
j_call: TRBJ2-3
cdr3_aa: ASSFLGGRAGDTQY

v_call: TRBV2
j_call: TRBJ2-6
cdr3_aa: ASSQGTANVLT

v_call: TRBV19
j_call: TRBJ2-3
cdr3_aa: ASSPTVVFGGGNTDTQY

v_call: TRBV5-6
j_call: TRBJ2-1
cdr3_aa: ASRPGTELYNEQF

v_call: TRBV2
j_call: TRBJ2-1
cdr3_aa: ASRGQGIAYNEQF

v_call: TRBV5-5
j_call: TRBJ2-5
cdr3_aa: ASSLAIRGAGETQY

v_call: TRBV6-5
j_call: TRBJ2-1
cdr3_aa: ASSLTSGRANEQF

v_call: TRBV5-4
j_call: TRBJ1-2
cdr3_aa: ASSSLRGGGGYT

v_call: TRBV14
j_call: TRBJ2-7
cdr3_aa: ASSQVTRLGEQY

v_call: TRBV27
j_call: TRBJ1-6
cdr3_aa: ASSLQGVGSPLH

v_call: TRBV19
j_call: TRBJ2-1
cdr3_aa: ASRQGMGVYNEQF

v_call: TRBV18
j_call: TRBJ2-1
cdr3_aa: ASSFSGSPNTEQF

v_call: TRBV9
j_call: TRBJ1-3
cdr3_aa: ASSVGQMSSGNTIY

v_call: TRBV25-1
j_call: TRBJ2-7
cdr3_aa: ASSAPGYSYEQY

v_call: TRBV5-1
j_call: TRBJ2-5
cdr3_aa: ASSLSQGLRLAGGQETQY

v_call: TRBV15
j_call: TRBJ1-5
cdr3_aa: ATSRDTGNQPQH

v_call: TRBV6-5
j_call: TRBJ2-5
cdr3_aa: ASSYRRGGRQETQY

v_call: TRBV23-1
j_call: TRBJ2-7
cdr3_aa: ASRTSGQGKSGEQY

v_call: TRBV19
j_call: TRBJ2-7
cdr3_aa: ASSIGSGVTYEQY

v_call: TRBV29-1
j_call: TRBJ2-1
cdr3_aa: SVAGSGRGNEQF

v_call: TRBV7-9
j_call: TRBJ1-1
cdr3_aa: ASSLSDRVGTEAF

v_call: TRBV4-2
j_call: TRBJ1-3
cdr3_aa: ASSQAFGAGGGGNTIY

v_call: TRBV28
j_call: TRBJ2-3
cdr3_aa: ASSSRTETTDTQY

v_call: TRBV27
j_call: TRBJ2-2
cdr3_aa: ASSLGRVDTGELF

v_call: TRBV4-2
j_call: TRBJ1-6
cdr3_aa: ASSQGLPPGGNNSPLH

v_call: TRBV6-9
j_call: TRBJ2-3
cdr3_aa: ASRHRGPTDTQY

v_call: TRBV5-1
j_call: TRBJ1-2
cdr3_aa: ASSKGQGGSRDGYT

v_call: TRBV5-8
j_call: TRBJ2-5
cdr3_aa: ASRLYGGETQY

v_call: TRBV7-7
j_call: TRBJ2-3
cdr3_aa: ASSSRGAGDTQY

v_call: TRBV6-1
j_call: TRBJ1-5
cdr3_aa: ASIVSGGSNQPQH

v_call: TRBV7-9
j_call: TRBJ1-2
cdr3_aa: ASSLAFAGEGYT

v_call: TRBV10-3
j_call: TRBJ2-1
cdr3_aa: AIRNRDSPYNEQF